The clone carrying this TCR beta chain has ten or more counts. In germline, CDR1 is MDHEN, CDR2 SYDVKM. This CDR3 region has 15 residues. The germline V and J ends were trimmed by 8 bases and 0 bases, with 15 bases remaining between them. RNA transcripts yielded amplified TCR beta CDR3 regions. First-round RT-PCR targeting the TCR CDR3 was performed with the HTBI primer set. TCRdb re-analysed the multiplex PCR reads in MiXCR, keeping a single row per CDR3 protein. The sample includes 300,000 to 400,000 distinct CDR3 sequences, 15% to 20% of them seen just once. This entry belongs to a study of T cells in Graves' hyperthyroidism and ophthalmopathy. Over 9 ml of fresh peripheral blood supplied the PBMCs.

Sequenced: blood. The clonotype comes from a woman aged 50 to 60 with Graves' hyperthyroidism. V gene TRBV28 combines with J gene TRBJ2-3, with D possibly called TRBD1 or TRBD2 (5 bases each). The CDR3 reads CASYGTLGSTDTQYF. CDR3 DNA sequence: TGTGCCAGCTACGGGACGCTCGGAAGCACAGATACGCAGTATTTT. Drawing the rest from reference TRBV28 and TRBJ2-3, the complete variable domain is DVKVTQSSRYLVKRTGEKVFLECVQDMDHENMFWYRQDPGLGLRLIYFSYDVKMKEKGDIPEGYSVSREKKERFSLILESASTNQTSMYLCASYGTLGSTDTQYFGPGTRLTVL.